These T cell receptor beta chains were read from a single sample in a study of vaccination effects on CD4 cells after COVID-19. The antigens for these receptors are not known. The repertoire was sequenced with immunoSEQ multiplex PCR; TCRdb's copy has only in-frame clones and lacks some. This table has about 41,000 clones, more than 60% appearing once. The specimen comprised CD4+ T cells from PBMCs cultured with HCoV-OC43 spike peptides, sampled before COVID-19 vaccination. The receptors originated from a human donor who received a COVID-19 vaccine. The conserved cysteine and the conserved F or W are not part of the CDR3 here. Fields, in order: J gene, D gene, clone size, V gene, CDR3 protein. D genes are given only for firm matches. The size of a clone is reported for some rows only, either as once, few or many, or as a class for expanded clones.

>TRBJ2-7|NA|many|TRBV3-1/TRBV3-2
ASSQDSFTYEQY
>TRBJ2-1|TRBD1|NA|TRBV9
ASSSTGDRKF
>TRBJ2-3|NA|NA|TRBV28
ASSFFRPSAADTQY
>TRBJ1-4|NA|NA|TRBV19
ASRLSGVPEKLF
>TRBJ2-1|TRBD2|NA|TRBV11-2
ASSWGTSGRALPEQF
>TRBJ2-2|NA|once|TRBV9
ASSPPAGDTGELF
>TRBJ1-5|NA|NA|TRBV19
ASSPDSSRNQPQH
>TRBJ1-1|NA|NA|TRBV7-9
ASSLVDSNTEAF
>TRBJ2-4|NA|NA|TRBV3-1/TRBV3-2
ASSQGGGNIQY
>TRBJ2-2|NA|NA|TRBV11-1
ASSSRQPPNTGELF
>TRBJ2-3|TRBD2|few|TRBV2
ASAGLAITDTQY
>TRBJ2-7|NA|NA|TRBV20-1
SAREPYEQY
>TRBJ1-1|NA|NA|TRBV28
ASRRQDLNTEAF